This T cell receptor (beta chain) was obtained from a study of blood T cell repertoires in COVID-19 (TCRdb year 2020). Notes on the research overall: Collaborator samples came from the United States, Italy and Spain and covered acute and convalescent phases of COVID-19. The repertoires were released in a freely available public database meant as a resource for research on the immune response to SARS-CoV-2. Where available, HLA class I and class II types were taken from metadata supplied by the sample provider and were not determined by assay-based typing. Sample metadata almost always included a de-identified subject ID, COVID-19 status, age in years and sex. Deeply sampled blood TCRbeta repertoires from subjects exposed to, actively infected with, or recovered from COVID-19 were included in the dataset. The material from the prospective study consisted of cDNA or gDNA derived from T cells, B-cell-depleted T cells, or PBMCs. The samples were drawn from the first 160 participants of the ongoing ImmuneRACE study and from roughly 1,300 subjects provided by 6 global collaborators.

TCRbeta CDR3 regions were amplified from genomic DNA by means of the immunoSEQ Assay, a bias-controlled multiplex PCR. The authors' analysis ran thus. Nucleated cell counts per sample were estimated from amplification of reference gene primers within the assay. Sequence reads were collapsed and filtered to measure the absolute abundance of every unique TCRbeta CDR3 rearrangement. For each sample, productive Simpson clonality was calculated by taking the square root of Simpson's diversity index across productive rearrangements. TCRdb carries this immuneACCESS record with in-frame sequences only. Its versions omit some clonotypes, under half of them owing to an unresolved V gene in the studies checked, with the rest unexplained. V and J calls and clone size are copied from that table; D and trimming were computed from the DNA. The sample contains a few hundred thousand clones, 65% to 90% of them found a single time. The biggest ten clones account for roughly 1.4% of the sample.

Here is what the overall study found, with its caveats: Clinical and demographic metadata were provided uncurated, with the amount varying by source and participant.

Samples from volunteer blood donors who had recovered from COVID-19 were contributed by a second Seattle source. The collaborating institutions used their own protocols to collect whole blood in K2EDTA tubes. For TCRbeta analysis, collaborators shipped samples in one of three forms: frozen whole blood, isolated PBMCs, or DNA extracted from either of those sample types. The germline V gene supplies CDR1 KGHSY and CDR2 FQNENV. V loses 2 bases, J loses 7 bases, and the germline ends lie 15 bases apart. The CDR3 spans 15 residues, from the cysteine through the phenylalanine. CDR3 DNA only is kept here, 45 bases in frame from base 1. For this clone: The antigen it recognizes is unknown. Within one base of it there is no much larger clone, and no base qualities were kept.

The chain is made from TRBV16 and TRBJ1-5, and TRBD1 may be the D gene, going by 6 matching bases. This TCR was sampled from a woman between 35 and 50 years old who had recovered from COVID-19. Sequences were obtained from peripheral blood. The nucleotides are TGTGCCAGCAGCCAAACCCCAGGTCAGGGGCAGCCCCAGCATTTT. Translation gives CASSQTPGQGQPQHF.